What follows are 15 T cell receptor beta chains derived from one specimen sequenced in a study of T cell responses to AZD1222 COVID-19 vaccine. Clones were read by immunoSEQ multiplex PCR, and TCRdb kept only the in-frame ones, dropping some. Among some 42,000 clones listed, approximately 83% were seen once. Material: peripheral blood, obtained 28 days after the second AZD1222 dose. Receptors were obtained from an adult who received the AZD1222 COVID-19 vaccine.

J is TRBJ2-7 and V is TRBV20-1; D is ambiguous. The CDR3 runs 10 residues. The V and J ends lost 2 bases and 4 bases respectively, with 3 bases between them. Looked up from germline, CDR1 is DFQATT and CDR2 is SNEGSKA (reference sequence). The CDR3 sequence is CSARKYEQYF. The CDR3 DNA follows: TGCAGTGCTAGAAAGTACGAGCAGTACTTC.

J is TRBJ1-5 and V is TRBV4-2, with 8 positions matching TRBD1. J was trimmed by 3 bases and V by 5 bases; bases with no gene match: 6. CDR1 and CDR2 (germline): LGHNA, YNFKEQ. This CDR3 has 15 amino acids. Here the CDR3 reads CASSYGQGNNQPQHF. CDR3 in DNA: TGTGCCAGCAGCTACGGACAGGGCAACAATCAGCCCCAGCATTTT.

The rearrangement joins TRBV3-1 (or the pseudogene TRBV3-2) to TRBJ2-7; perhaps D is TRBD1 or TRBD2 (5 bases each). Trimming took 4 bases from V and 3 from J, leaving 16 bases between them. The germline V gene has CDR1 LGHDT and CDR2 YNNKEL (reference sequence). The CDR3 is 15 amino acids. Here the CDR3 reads CASSREPGTHYEQYF. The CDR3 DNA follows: TGTGCCAGCAGCCGGGAACCCGGGACCCACTACGAGCAGTACTTC.

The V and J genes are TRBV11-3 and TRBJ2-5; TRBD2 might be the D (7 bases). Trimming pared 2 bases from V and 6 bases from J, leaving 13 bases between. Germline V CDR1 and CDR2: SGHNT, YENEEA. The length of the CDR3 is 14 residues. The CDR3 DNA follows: TGTGCCAGCAGCTTATCGGGGGGCACAAAGACCCAGTACTTC. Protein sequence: CASSLSGGTKTQYF.

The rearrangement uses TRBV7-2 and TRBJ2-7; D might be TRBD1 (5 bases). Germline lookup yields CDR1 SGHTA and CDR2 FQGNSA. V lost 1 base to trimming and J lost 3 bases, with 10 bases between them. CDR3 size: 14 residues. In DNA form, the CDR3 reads TGTGCCAGCAGCTTAGTAGGGGTGAACTACGAGCAGTACTTC. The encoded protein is CASSLVGVNYEQYF.

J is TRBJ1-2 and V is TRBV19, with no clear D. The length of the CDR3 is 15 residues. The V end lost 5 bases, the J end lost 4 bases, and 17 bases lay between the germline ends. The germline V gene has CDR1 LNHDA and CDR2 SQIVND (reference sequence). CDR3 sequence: CASSPRLGPVYGYTF. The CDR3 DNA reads TGTGCCAGTAGTCCGAGACTCGGTCCCGTCTATGGCTACACCTTC.

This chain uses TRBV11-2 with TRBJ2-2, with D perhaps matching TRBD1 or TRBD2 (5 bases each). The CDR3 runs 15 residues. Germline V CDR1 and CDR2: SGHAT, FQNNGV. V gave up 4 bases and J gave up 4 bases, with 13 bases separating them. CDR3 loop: CASSSGTVTTGELFF. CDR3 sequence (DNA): TGTGCCAGCAGCTCCGGGACCGTCACCACCGGGGAGCTGTTTTTT.

CDR3 nucleotides: TGCAGCGTGGCCGGGACTAGCGGGGCGGCACCCTACGAGCAGTACTTC. It encodes CSVAGTSGAAPYEQYF. The chain uses TRBV29-1 and TRBJ2-7; 13 bases align to TRBD2. CDR3 length: 16 amino acids. Germline CDR1 reads SQVTM; CDR2 reads ANQGSEA. V was pared by 6 bases and J by 2 bases, with 10 bases of the junction left unmatched.

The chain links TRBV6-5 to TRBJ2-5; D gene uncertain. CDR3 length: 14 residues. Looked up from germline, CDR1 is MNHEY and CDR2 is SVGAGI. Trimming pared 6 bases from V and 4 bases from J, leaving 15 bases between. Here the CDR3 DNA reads TGTGCCAGCAGCCACAGCCTGGGGTCAGAGACCCAGTACTTC. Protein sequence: CASSHSLGSETQYF.

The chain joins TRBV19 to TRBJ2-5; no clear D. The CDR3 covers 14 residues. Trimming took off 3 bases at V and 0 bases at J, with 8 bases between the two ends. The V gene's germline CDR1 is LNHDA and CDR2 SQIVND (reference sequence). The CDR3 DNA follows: TGTGCCAGTAGTATTTTCGGATACCAAGAGACCCAGTACTTC. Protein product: CASSIFGYQETQYF.

CDR3 loop: CASSLDGRSNQPQHF. In DNA, the CDR3 is TGTGCCAGCAGCTTAGATGGGAGGAGCAATCAGCCCCAGCATTTT. The rearrangement uses TRBV7-9 and TRBJ1-5, with no clear D. The germline CDR1 and CDR2 sequences are SEHNR and FQNEAQ (reference sequence). This CDR3 contains 15 residues. V lost 1 base and J 1 base, leaving 8 bases between the germline ends. Together with reference TRBV7-9 and TRBJ1-5, the CDR3 gives the full variable domain: DTGVSQNPRHKITKRGQNVTFRCDPISEHNRLYWYRQTLGQGPEFLTYFQNEAQLEKSRLLSDRFSAERPKGSFSTLEIQRTEQGDSAMYLCASSLDGRSNQPQHFGDGTRLSIL.

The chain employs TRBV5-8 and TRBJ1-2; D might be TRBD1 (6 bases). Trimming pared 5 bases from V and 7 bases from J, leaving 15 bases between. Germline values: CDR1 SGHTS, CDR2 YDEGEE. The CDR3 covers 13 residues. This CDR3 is CASSWGLSIGYTF. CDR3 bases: TGTGCCAGCAGTTGGGGGCTTTCTATTGGCTACACCTTC.

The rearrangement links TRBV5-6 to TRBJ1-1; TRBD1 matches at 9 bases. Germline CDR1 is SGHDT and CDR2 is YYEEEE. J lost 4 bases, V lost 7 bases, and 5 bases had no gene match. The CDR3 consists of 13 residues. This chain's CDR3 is CASGTGWGTEAFF. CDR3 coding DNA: TGTGCCAGCGGGACAGGGTGGGGCACTGAAGCTTTCTTT.

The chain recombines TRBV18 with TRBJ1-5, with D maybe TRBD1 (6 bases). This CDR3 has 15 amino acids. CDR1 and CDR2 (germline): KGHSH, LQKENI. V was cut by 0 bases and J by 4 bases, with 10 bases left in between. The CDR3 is CASSPPGGANQPQHF. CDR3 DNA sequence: TGTGCCAGCTCACCACCGGGGGGCGCGAATCAGCCCCAGCATTTT.

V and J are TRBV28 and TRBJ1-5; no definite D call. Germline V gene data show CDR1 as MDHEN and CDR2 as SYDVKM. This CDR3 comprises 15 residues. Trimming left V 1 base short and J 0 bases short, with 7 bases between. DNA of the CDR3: TGTGCCAGCAGTTTATCTCTGGGTAGCAATCAGCCCCAGCATTTT. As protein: CASSLSLGSNQPQHF.